A single T cell receptor (beta chain) is shown here with its context. At one boundary the junction diverges from the germline segment, which might be a read error. CDR3 length: 11 residues. The record originates from a study of neurological immune-mediated disorders. Via MiXCR, TCRdb re-called the 5' RACE reads, giving one row per CDR3 protein. In the table there are around 32,000 distinct CDR3 sequences, about 12% of which are singletons. The rearrangement links TRBV12-3 or TRBV12-4 to TRBJ2-7; D may be TRBD1 or TRBD2 (5 bases each). The TCR originated in a woman aged 55-75 years in good health. Sequences were obtained from PBMCs. The CDR3 sequence is CAGSLGPEPYF. Written as DNA, the CDR3 is TGTGCCGGCAGTTTGGGACCCGAGCCGTACTTC.